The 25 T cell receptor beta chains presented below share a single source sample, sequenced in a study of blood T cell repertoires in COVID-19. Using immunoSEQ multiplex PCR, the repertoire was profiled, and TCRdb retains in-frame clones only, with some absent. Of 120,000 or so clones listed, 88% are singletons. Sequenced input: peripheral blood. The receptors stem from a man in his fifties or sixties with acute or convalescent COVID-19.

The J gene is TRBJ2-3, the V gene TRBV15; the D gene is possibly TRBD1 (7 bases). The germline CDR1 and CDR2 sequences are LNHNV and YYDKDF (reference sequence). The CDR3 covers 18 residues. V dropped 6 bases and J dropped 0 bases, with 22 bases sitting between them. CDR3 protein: CATRTGGGGGRSTDTQYF. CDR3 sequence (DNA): TGTGCCACCAGGACAGGAGGCGGAGGGGGCCGAAGCACAGATACGCAGTATTTT.

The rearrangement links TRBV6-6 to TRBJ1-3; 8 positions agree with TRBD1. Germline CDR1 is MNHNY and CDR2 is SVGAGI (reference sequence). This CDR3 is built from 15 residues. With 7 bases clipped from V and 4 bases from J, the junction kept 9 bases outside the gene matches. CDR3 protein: CASTKGQGAGNTIYF. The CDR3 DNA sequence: TGTGCCAGCACCAAAGGACAGGGAGCGGGAAACACCATATATTTT.

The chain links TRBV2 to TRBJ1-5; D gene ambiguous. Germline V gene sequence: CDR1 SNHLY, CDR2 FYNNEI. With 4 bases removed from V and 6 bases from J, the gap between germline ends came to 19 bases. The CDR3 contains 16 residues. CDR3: CASSAGAGRRSQPQHF. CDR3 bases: TGTGCCAGCAGTGCCGGCGCGGGCAGGCGGAGTCAGCCCCAGCATTTT.

The CDR3 protein is CASSLYPRKTDTQYF. The CDR3 DNA is TGCGCCAGCAGCTTGTACCCTAGAAAAACAGATACGCAGTATTTT. V and J are TRBV5-1 and TRBJ2-3; D gene unclear. There are 15 residues in the CDR3. The germline gives CDR1 SGHRS, CDR2 YFSETQ. V lost 1 base, J lost 3 bases, and 12 bases lay in between.

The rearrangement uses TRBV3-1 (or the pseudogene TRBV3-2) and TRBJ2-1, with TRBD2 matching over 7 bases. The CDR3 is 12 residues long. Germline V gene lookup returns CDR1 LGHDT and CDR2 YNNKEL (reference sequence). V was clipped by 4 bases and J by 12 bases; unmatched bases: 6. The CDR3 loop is CASSRGGIGQFF. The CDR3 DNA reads TGTGCCAGCAGCCGGGGGGGGATTGGGCAGTTCTTC.

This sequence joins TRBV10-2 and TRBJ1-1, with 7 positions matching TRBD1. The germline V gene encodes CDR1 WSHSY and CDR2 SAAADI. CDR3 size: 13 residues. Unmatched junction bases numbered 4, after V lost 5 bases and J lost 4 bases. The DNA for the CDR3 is TGCGCCAGCAGTACCGACAGGGTCACTGAAGCTTTCTTT. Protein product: CASSTDRVTEAFF.

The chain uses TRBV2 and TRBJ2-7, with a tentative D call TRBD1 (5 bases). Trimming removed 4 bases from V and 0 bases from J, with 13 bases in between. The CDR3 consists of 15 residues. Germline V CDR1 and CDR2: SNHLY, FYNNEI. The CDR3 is CASSAGLLSSYEQYF. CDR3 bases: TGTGCCAGCAGTGCAGGGTTGCTTAGCTCCTACGAGCAGTACTTC. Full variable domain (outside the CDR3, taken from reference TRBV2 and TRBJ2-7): EPEVTQTPSHQVTQMGQEVILRCVPISNHLYFYWYRQILGQKVEFLVSFYNNEISEKSEIFDDQFSVERPDGSNFTLKIRSTKLEDSAMYFCASSAGLLSSYEQYFGPGTRLTVT.

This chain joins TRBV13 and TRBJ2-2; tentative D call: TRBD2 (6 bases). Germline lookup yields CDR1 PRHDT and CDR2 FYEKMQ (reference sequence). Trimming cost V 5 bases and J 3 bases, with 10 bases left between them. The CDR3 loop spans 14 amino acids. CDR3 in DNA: TGTGCCAGCAGCCGGGACTTGCACACCGGGGAGCTGTTTTTT. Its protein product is CASSRDLHTGELFF.

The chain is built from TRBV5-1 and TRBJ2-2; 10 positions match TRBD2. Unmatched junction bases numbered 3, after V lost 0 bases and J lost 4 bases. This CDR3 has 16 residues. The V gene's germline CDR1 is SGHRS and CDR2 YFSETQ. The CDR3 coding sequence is TGCGCCAGCAGCTTGGTTAGCGGGAGGCCCACCGGGGAGCTGTTTTTT. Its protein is CASSLVSGRPTGELFF.

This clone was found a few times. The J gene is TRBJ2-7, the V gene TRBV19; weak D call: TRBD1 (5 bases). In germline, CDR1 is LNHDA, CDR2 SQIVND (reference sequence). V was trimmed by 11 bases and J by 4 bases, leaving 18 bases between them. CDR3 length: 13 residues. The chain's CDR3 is CAVSTAPYYEQYF. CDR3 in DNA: TGTGCCGTATCGACAGCTCCCTATTACGAGCAGTACTTC.

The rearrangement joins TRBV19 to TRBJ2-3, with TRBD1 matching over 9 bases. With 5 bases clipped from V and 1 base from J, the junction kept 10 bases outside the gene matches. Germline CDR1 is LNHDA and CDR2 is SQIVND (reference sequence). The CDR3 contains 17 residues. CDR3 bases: TGTGCCAGTAGTCCCGGGACAGGGTTTGGCGGCACAGATACGCAGTATTTT. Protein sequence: CASSPGTGFGGTDTQYF.

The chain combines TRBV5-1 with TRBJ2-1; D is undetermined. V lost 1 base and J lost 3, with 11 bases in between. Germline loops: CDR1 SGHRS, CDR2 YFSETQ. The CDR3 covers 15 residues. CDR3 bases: TGCGCCAGCAGCTTGACCATACTACACTACAATGAGCAGTTCTTC. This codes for CASSLTILHYNEQFF.

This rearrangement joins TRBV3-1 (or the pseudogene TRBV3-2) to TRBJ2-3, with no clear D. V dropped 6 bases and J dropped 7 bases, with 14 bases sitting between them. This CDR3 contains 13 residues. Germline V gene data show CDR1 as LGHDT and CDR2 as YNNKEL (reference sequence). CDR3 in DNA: TGTGCCAGCAGTCTAGAGGCCCGCCATACGCAGTATTTT. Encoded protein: CASSLEARHTQYF.

The CDR3 nucleotides read TGTGCCAGTAGTATTCGGGAGGGAGGGTATTTGACCAATGAGCAGTTCTTC. Protein: CASSIREGGYLTNEQFF. The chain uses TRBV19 and TRBJ2-1, with TRBD2 matching 8 bases. V shed 3 bases and J 6 bases; nucleotides not matched to a gene: 13. CDR3 length equals 17 residues. Per the germline V gene, CDR1 is LNHDA and CDR2 is SQIVND (reference sequence). The full variable domain, in which reference TRBV19 and TRBJ2-1 provide the parts outside the CDR3, is DGGITQSPKYLFRKEGQNVTLSCEQNLNHDAMYWYRQDPGQGLRLIYYSQIVNDFQKGDIAEGYSVSREKKESFPLTVTSAQKNPTAFYLCASSIREGGYLTNEQFFGPGTRLTVL.

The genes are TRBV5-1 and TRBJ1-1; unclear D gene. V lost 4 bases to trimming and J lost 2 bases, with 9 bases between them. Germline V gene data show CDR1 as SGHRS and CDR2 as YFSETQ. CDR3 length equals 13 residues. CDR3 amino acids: CASSTQINTEAFF. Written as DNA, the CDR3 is TGCGCCAGCAGCACCCAGATAAACACTGAAGCTTTCTTT.

The CDR3 is CASSFGTGDYTQYF. The CDR3, as DNA: TGTGCCAGCAGCTTTGGGACAGGGGATTATACGCAGTATTTT. The chain links TRBV11-2 to TRBJ2-3; 10 nucleotides agree with TRBD1. The CDR3 has 14 residues. The germline V gene encodes CDR1 SGHAT and CDR2 FQNNGV. Trimming cost V 3 bases and J 7 bases; bases outside gene matches: 4.

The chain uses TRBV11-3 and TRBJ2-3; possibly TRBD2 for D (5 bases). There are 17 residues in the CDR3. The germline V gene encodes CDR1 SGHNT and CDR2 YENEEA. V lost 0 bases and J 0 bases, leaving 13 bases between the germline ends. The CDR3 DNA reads TGTGCCAGCAGCTTAGATCAAGGGAGAACGAGCACAGATACGCAGTATTTT. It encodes CASSLDQGRTSTDTQYF. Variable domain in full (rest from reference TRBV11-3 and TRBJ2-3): EAGVVQSPRYKIIEKKQPVAFWCNPISGHNTLYWYLQNLGQGPELLIRYENEEAVDDSQLPKDRFSAERLKGVDSTLKIQPAELGDSAVYLCASSLDQGRTSTDTQYFGPGTRLTVL.

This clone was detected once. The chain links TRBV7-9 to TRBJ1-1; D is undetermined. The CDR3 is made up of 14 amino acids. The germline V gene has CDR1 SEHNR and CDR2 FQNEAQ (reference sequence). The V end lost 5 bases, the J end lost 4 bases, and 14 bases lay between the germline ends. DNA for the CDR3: TGTGCCAGCAGCGATTTGGGAGGGAGCACTGAAGCTTTCTTT. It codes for CASSDLGGSTEAFF.

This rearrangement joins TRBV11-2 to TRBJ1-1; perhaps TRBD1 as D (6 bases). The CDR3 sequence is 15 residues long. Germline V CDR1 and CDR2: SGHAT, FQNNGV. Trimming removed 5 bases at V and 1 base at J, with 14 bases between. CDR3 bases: TGTGCCAGCAGCGGACGACAGGTTGGGAACACTGAAGCTTTCTTT. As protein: CASSGRQVGNTEAFF.

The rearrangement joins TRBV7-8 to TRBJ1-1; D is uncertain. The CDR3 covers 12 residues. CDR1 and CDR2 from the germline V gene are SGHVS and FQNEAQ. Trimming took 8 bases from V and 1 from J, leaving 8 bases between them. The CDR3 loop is CASARGNTEAFF. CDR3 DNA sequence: TGTGCCAGCGCCCGCGGGAACACTGAAGCTTTCTTT.

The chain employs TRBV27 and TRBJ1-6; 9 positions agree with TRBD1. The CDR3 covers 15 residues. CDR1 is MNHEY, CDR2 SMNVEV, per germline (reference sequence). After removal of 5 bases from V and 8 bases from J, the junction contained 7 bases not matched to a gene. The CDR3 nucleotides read TGTGCCAGCAGTAACTTGACAGGGGGAGATTCACCCCTCCACTTT. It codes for CASSNLTGGDSPLHF.

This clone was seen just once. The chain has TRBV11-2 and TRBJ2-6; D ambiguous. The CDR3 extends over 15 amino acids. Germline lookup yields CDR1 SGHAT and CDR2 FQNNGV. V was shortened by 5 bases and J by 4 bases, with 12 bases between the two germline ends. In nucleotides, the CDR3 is TGTGCCAGCAGCCCCCTAGGATCCGGGGCCAACGTCCTGACTTTC. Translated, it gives CASSPLGSGANVLTF.

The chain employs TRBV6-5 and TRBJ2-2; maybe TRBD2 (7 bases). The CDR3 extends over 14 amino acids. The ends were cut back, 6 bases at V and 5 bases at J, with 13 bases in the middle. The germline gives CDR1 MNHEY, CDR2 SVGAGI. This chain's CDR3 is CASRTSGTTGELFF. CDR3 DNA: TGTGCCAGCAGAACAAGCGGGACAACCGGGGAGCTGTTTTTT.

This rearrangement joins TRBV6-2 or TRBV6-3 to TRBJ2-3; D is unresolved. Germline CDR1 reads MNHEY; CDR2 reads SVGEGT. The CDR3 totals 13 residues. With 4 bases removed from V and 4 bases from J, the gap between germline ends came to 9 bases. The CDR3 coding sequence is TGTGCCAGCAGTTTGGGCAGTTCAGATACGCAGTATTTT. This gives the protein CASSLGSSDTQYF.

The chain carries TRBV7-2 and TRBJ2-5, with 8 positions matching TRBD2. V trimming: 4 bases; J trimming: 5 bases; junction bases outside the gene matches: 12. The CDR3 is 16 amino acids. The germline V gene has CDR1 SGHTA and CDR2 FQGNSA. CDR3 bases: TGTGCCAGCAGCTCACAAATTGGACTAGCTGGGGAGACCCAGTACTTC. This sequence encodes CASSSQIGLAGETQYF.